The rows below give T cell receptor beta chains drawn from one sample of a study of glioma-infiltrating T cells. TCRdb passed the multiplex PCR reads through MiXCR, listing each CDR3 protein once. The repertoire holds roughly 190,000 distinct CDR3 sequences, with 32% as singletons. Sequencing used glioma tissue, nonneoplastic brain tissue, or PBMCs (not recorded which). The receptors stem from a human donor with low-grade glioma or glioblastoma, undergoing nonglioma brain surgery, or in good health (not recorded which). The CDR3 runs from the conserved cysteine through the conserved F or W. The D gene is left open where the match is weak. Size is stated for part of the rows, as once, few or many counts, or as a class when the clone is expanded.

>-|TRBJ2-2|TRBD2|TRBV12-5|16
CASGYLSSGVTGELFF
TGTGCTAGTGGTTACCTTTCTAGCGGAGTTACCGGGGAGCTGTTTTTT
>many|TRBJ2-7|-|TRBV27|13
CASSGAIGYEQYF
TGTGCCAGCAGTGGGGCCATCGGCTACGAGCAGTACTTC
>many|TRBJ2-3|TRBD1|TRBV2|16
CASRDPRDRLTDTQYF
TGTGCCAGCAGGGACCCCCGGGACAGATTGACAGATACGCAGTATTTT
>many|TRBJ2-7|-|TRBV27|14
CASSFKGATYEQYF
TGTGCCAGCAGTTTCAAAGGGGCTACTTACGAGCAGTACTTC
>-|TRBJ2-6|-|TRBV12-3/TRBV12-4|14
CASRDNFGANVLTF
TGTGCCAGCAGAGACAACTTTGGGGCCAACGTCCTGACTTTC
>few|TRBJ2-1|TRBD2|TRBV5-1|18
CASSLFPSSGSGGNEQFF
TGCGCCAGCAGCTTGTTTCCCAGCAGCGGGAGTGGGGGCAATGAGCAGTTCTTC
>many|TRBJ2-7|TRBD2|TRBV6-2/TRBV6-3|14
CASSYALAGYEQYF
TGTGCCAGCAGTTACGCCCTAGCGGGGTACGAGCAGTACTTC
>few|TRBJ2-5|-|TRBV12-3/TRBV12-4|15
CASSLLRAGVETQYF
TGTGCCAGCAGTTTATTGAGGGCAGGGGTGGAGACCCAGTACTTC
>many|TRBJ2-1|-|TRBV20-1|13
CSAPGPPNNEQFF
TGCAGTGCCCCGGGTCCTCCGAACAATGAGCAGTTCTTC
>-|TRBJ2-3|-|TRBV7-2|12
CASKREQDKKYF
TGTGCCAGCAAACGGGAACAGGATAAGAAGTATTTT
>-|TRBJ2-1|TRBD2|TRBV3-1|16
CASIQRERRSYNEQFF
TGTGCCAGCATCCAGCGGGAGAGGCGCTCATACAATGAGCAATTCTTC
>-|TRBJ2-2|-|TRBV2|14
CASRPQGNSGELFF
TGTGCCAGCAGGCCTCAGGGGAACTCCGGGGAGCTGTTTTTT
>many|TRBJ2-1|TRBD2|TRBV6-2/TRBV6-3|18
CASSSPASGSVGYNEQFF
TGTGCCAGCAGTTCGCCCGCTAGCGGGAGTGTGGGCTACAATGAGCAGTTCTTC
>-|TRBJ2-3|-|TRBV5-1|16
CASSLAIVAFTDTQYF
TGCGCCAGCAGCTTGGCCATAGTAGCGTTTACAGATACGCAGTATTTT
>many|TRBJ1-2|-|TRBV20-1|13
CSAQGQTNYGYTF
TGCAGTGCCCAGGGGCAGACTAACTATGGCTACACCTTC
>-|TRBJ2-3|TRBD2|TRBV27|16
CASSASTSGARDTQYF
TGTGCCAGCAGTGCCTCCACTAGCGGGGCCAGGGATACGCAGTATTTT
>many|TRBJ2-7|TRBD1|TRBV20-1|11
CSADRVGEQYF
TGCAGTGCGGACAGGGTCGGCGAGCAGTACTTC
>many|TRBJ2-1|TRBD2|TRBV3-1|16
CASSPRPRGGLGEQFF
TGTGCCAGCAGCCCCCGGCCAAGGGGAGGGCTGGGTGAGCAGTTCTTC
>many|TRBJ2-1|-|TRBV28|13
CASSLWGPDEQFF
TGTGCCAGCAGTTTGTGGGGGCCGGATGAGCAGTTCTTC
>many|TRBJ1-2|-|TRBV19|13
CASSRGRAYGYTF
TGTGCCAGTAGTCGGGGCAGGGCCTATGGCTACACCTTC
>many|TRBJ2-5|-|TRBV2|13
CASIRGTQETQYF
TGTGCCAGCATCCGGGGAACCCAAGAGACCCAGTACTTC
>many|TRBJ2-5|TRBD1|TRBV13|16
CASSAAETGATETQYF
TGTGCCAGCAGCGCTGCGGAGACAGGGGCGACTGAGACCCAGTACTTC
>-|TRBJ2-7|TRBD1|TRBV18|14
CASSPMGQEHEQYF
TGTGCCAGCTCACCTATGGGACAGGAGCACGAGCAGTACTTC
>few|TRBJ2-4|-|TRBV19|12
CASSQRYDIQYF
TGTGCCAGTAGTCAACGTTATGACATTCAGTACTTC
>few|TRBJ2-7|TRBD1|TRBV30|15
CAWSPGQGSLREQYF
TGTGCCTGGAGCCCTGGACAGGGGAGCCTCAGGGAGCAGTACTTC
>few|TRBJ1-5|-|TRBV7-9|13
CASSDGGSQPQHF
TGTGCCAGCAGCGACGGCGGTAGTCAGCCCCAGCATTTT
>-|TRBJ2-3|TRBD1|TRBV6-1|15
CASSHGTGDTDTQYF
TGTGCCAGCAGTCACGGGACAGGGGACACAGATACGCAGTATTTT
>-|TRBJ2-3|-|TRBV30|13
CASPGLSTDTQYF
TGTGCCTCACCGGGACTGAGCACAGATACGCAGTATTTT
>many|TRBJ1-2|TRBD1|TRBV28|13
CASSLGQVDGYTF
TGTGCCAGCAGTCTAGGACAGGTAGATGGCTACACCTTC
>-|TRBJ2-2|TRBD2|TRBV7-2|17
CASSSKLSSGSTGELFF
TGCGCCAGCAGCTCCAAGTTGTCTAGCGGGAGCACCGGGGAGCTGTTTTTT
>-|TRBJ2-7|-|TRBV29-1|13
CSVVDPGHYEQYF
TGCAGCGTTGTTGATCCAGGCCATTACGAGCAGTACTTC
>many|TRBJ1-3|TRBD1|TRBV7-9|16
CASSLGQTYSGNTIYF
TGTGCCAGCAGCCTGGGACAGACTTACTCTGGAAACACCATATATTTT
>many|TRBJ1-1|-|TRBV19|13
CASGTQGRTEAFF
TGTGCCAGTGGAACCCAGGGTCGGACTGAAGCTTTCTTT
>few|TRBJ2-7|-|TRBV5-1|12
CASFVPGGEQYF
TGCGCCAGCTTTGTTCCCGGAGGCGAGCAGTACTTC
>-|TRBJ2-5|-|TRBV19|13
CASSTDSQETPYF
TGTGCCAGTAGTACCGACAGCCAAGAGACCCCGTACTTC
>many|TRBJ2-3|TRBD2|TRBV19|14
CASTEREPTDTQYF
TGTGCCAGTACGGAGCGGGAGCCAACAGATACGCAGTATTTT
>few|TRBJ2-7|TRBD1|TRBV5-5|17
CASSRLGQGKGEAEQYF
TGTGCCAGCAGCCGACTCGGACAGGGAAAGGGAGAGGCCGAGCAGTACTTC
>many|TRBJ1-2|TRBD1|TRBV29-1|13
CSADGQGNYGYTF
TGCAGCGCCGATGGACAGGGGAACTATGGCTACACCTTC
>many|TRBJ2-5|-|TRBV7-2|12
CASSLHGETQYF
TGTGCCAGCAGCTTACATGGAGAGACCCAGTACTTC
>-|TRBJ2-7|TRBD2|TRBV27|17
CASSLQLAGGNSYEQYF
TGTGCCAGCAGTTTACAACTAGCGGGAGGCAACTCCTACGAGCAGTACTTC
>-|TRBJ1-4|-|TRBV27|15
CASSSYRVANEKLFF
TGTGCCAGCAGCAGTTACAGGGTAGCTAATGAAAAACTGTTTTTT
>many|TRBJ2-1|-|TRBV6-1|12
CASLSSYNEQFF
TGTGCCAGTTTAAGCTCCTACAATGAGCAGTTCTTC
>many|TRBJ1-2|-|TRBV6-1|12
CASKASNYGYTF
TGTGCCAGCAAGGCCAGCAACTATGGCTACACCTTC
>many|TRBJ1-1|-|TRBV2|11
CASSEVVEAFF
TGTGCCAGCAGTGAAGTAGTTGAAGCTTTCTTT
>-|TRBJ2-3|-|TRBV9|15
CASSLSLSNTDTQYF
TGTGCCAGCAGCCTGAGCCTGAGTAACACAGATACGCAGTATTTT
>few|TRBJ2-1|TRBD1|TRBV5-6|16
CASSFVRQGGNNEQFF
TGTGCCAGCAGCTTTGTGAGACAAGGGGGCAACAATGAGCAGTTCTTC
>-|TRBJ1-6|TRBD1|TRBV10-3|12
CAIRGGNSPPNF
TGTGCCATCAGAGGGGGCAATTCACCCCCCAACTTT
>few|TRBJ2-1|-|TRBV7-8|16
CASSLGTGIPYNEQFF
TGTGCCAGCAGCTTGGGTACGGGAATCCCTTACAATGAGCAGTTCTTC